This TCR beta chain was documented in a study of glioma-infiltrating T cells. The iRepertoire nested amplicon-rescue multiplex PCR amplified TCR alpha and beta CDR3s from RNA. Input was 100-400 ng of tissue mRNA or PBMC total RNA. From the multiplex PCR reads, TCRdb called clonotypes with MiXCR, one entry per CDR3 protein. This sample yields 95,000 to 150,000 distinct CDR3 sequences, of which roughly 25% are seen a single time; roughly 15% belongs to the top ten. There are 13 residues in the CDR3. Germline CDR1 DFQATT, CDR2 SNEGSKA (reference sequence). V was clipped by 6 bases and J by 2 bases; unmatched bases: 7. In this sample, this clonotype turned up many times.

The source material was glioma tissue, nonneoplastic brain tissue, or PBMCs (not recorded which). The TCR sequence derives from a human donor with low-grade glioma or glioblastoma, undergoing nonglioma brain surgery, or in good health (not recorded which). This rearrangement joins TRBV20-1 to TRBJ2-7; 7 nucleotides line up with TRBD1. As DNA, the CDR3 is TGCAGTGCCATGGACAGGAACACCTACGAGCAGTACTTC. Translation: CSAMDRNTYEQYF.